The sequence of this TCR beta chain was determined in a study of T cells in Graves' hyperthyroidism and ophthalmopathy. About the research overall: Peripheral blood was taken when the disease was first diagnosed, before any treatment began.

The V gene end was trimmed by 6 bases and the J gene end by 5 bases; junction bases not matched to a gene: 15. The length of the CDR3 is 16 residues. Per germline, CDR1 MGHDK and CDR2 SYGVNS. Remarks on this clonotype: Its matching antigen is unknown.

Amplification targeted TCR beta CDR3 regions from RNA transcripts. The primer set for the first-round RT-PCR of the TCR CDR3 was HTBI. MiXCR, run by TCRdb on the multiplex PCR reads, gives a single entry per CDR3 protein. The data show roughly 700,000 distinct CDR3 sequences, 35% seen once. Study findings and constraints: Most expanded thyroid clonotypes above 0.001 also appeared in blood. Ophthalmopathy was told apart from stable hyperthyroidism by a 13 V-J model.

The study defined stable Graves' hyperthyroidism as no ophthalmopathy progression within 18 months. Material: blood. The TCR was taken from a woman between 40 and 50 years old with Graves' hyperthyroidism. The gene calls are TRBV25-1 and TRBJ1-1; 7 nucleotides align to TRBD1. CDR3 in DNA: TGTGCCAGCAGCCAAGGGATAGGCAGGGGGAGTACTGAAGCTTTCTTT. It encodes CASSQGIGRGSTEAFF.